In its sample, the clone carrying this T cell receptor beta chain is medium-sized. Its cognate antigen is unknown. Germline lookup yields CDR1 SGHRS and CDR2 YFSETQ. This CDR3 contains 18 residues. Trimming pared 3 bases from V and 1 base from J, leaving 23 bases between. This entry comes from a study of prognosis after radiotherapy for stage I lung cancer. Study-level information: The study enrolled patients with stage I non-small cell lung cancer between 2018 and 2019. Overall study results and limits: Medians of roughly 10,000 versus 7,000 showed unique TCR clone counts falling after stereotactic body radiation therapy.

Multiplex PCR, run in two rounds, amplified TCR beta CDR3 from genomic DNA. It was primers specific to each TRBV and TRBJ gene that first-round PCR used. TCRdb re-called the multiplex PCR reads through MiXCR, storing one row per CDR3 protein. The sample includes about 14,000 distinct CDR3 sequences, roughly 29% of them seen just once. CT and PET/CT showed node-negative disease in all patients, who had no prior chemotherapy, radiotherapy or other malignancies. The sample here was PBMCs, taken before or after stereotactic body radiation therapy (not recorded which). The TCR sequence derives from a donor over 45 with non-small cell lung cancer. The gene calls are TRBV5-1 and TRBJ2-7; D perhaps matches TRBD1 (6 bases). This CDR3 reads CASSYYPEWTAESYEQYF. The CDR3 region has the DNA TGCGCCAGCAGCTACTACCCCGAATGGACAGCAGAGTCCTACGAGCAGTACTTC.